This T cell receptor beta chain was profiled in a study of T cell repertoires in cytomegalovirus infection. As for the study in general: Public TCR beta signatures provided an indication of both CMV infection and a matching HLA type. General observations from the study: The response measured ex vivo was dominated by TCR beta clonotypes (HLA-C-restricted and CMV-specific). Public TCR beta family frequency separated CMV-and-HLA carriers, including in an independent cohort.

A word on this clonotype: Its antigen is not identified.

V gave up 2 bases and J gave up 6 bases; unmatched junction bases: 6. CDR3 size: 16 residues. TCRdb reprocessed the reads with MiXCR, giving one entry per CDR3 protein. The profile shows around 450,000 distinct CDR3 sequences, roughly 30% of them singletons. The receptor was isolated from a human donor in good health (CMV status not recorded). Some clones in this sample may be carry-over from other donors' samples. The sequenced sample was PBMCs. J is TRBJ2-1 and V is TRBV12-3 or TRBV12-4; TRBD2 agrees at 11 bases. CDR3 DNA: TGTGCCAGCAGTTTATTAGCGGGGGGGCCGGTCAATGAGCAGTTCTTC. Amino acid sequence: CASSLLAGGPVNEQFF.